These T cell receptor beta chains were read from a single sample in a study of blood T cell repertoires in COVID-19. TCRdb keeps only in-frame clones here, not all; method: immunoSEQ multiplex PCR. In the table there are some 300,000 clones, approximately 86% of which are singletons. The source material was PBMCs or T cells enriched from blood (not recorded which). The receptors were sampled from a woman between 25 and 40 years old who had recovered from COVID-19. Each CDR3 is given with its conserved first and last residue. Each record gives: D gene, V gene, clone size, J gene, CDR3 protein, CDR3 DNA. D genes are given only for firm matches. Only part of the rows carry a size: once, few, many, or a class if the clone is expanded.

TRBD1	TRBV7-6	NA	TRBJ1-3	CASSSTGTGDGGDTIYF	TGTGCCAGCAGCTCAACCGGGACAGGGGATGGGGGAGACACCATATATTTT
TRBD2	TRBV7-6	NA	TRBJ2-7	CASSRQVAGAQRYEQYF	TGTGCCAGCAGCCGCCAGGTAGCGGGAGCCCAAAGGTACGAGCAGTACTTC
TRBD1	TRBV2	NA	TRBJ1-2	CASSADRDGSYTF	TGTGCCAGCAGTGCGGACAGGGACGGGAGCTACACCTTC
TRBD2	TRBV5-1	NA	TRBJ2-1	CASSLLAGGSNEQFF	TGCGCCAGCAGCCTACTAGCGGGGGGGAGCAATGAGCAGTTCTTC
NA	TRBV18	few	TRBJ1-2	CASSPAHSGGGPNYGYTF	TGTGCCAGCTCACCCGCTCACTCCGGGGGGGGGCCAAACTATGGCTACACCTTC
NA	TRBV11-2	NA	TRBJ2-2	CASRFGATGELFF	TGTGCCAGCAGATTTGGGGCCACCGGGGAGCTGTTTTTT
NA	TRBV30	NA	TRBJ2-5	CAWRMTGVETQYF	TGTGCCTGGAGGATGACCGGGGTGGAGACCCAGTACTTC
NA	TRBV5-1	once	TRBJ2-3	CASSLSVDTQYF	TGCGCCAGCAGCTTGTCGGTAGATACGCAGTATTTT
TRBD1	TRBV5-6	NA	TRBJ1-5	CASSHQGGNQPQHF	TGTGCCAGCAGTCACCAGGGGGGCAATCAGCCCCAGCATTTT
NA	TRBV5-4	NA	TRBJ1-2	CASSFVPTDYGYTF	TGTGCCAGCAGCTTCGTCCCAACAGACTATGGCTACACCTTC
TRBD2	TRBV5-1	NA	TRBJ2-1	CASSSHLTSGYNEQFF	TGCGCCAGCAGCTCCCATCTGACTAGCGGTTACAATGAGCAGTTCTTC
TRBD1	TRBV29-1	once	TRBJ1-1	CSVHRDRKNPNTEAFF	TGCAGCGTCCACCGGGACAGGAAAAACCCGAACACTGAAGCTTTCTTT
NA	TRBV5-6	few	TRBJ2-7	CASSLEGDTYEQYF	TGTGCCAGCAGCTTGGAGGGGGATACCTACGAGCAGTACTTC
TRBD1	TRBV30	NA	TRBJ1-4	CAWSVQGAVEKLFF	TGTGCCTGGAGTGTGCAGGGGGCGGTTGAAAAACTGTTTTTT
TRBD2	TRBV10-3	NA	TRBJ2-5	CAISETSVETQYF	TGTGCCATCAGCGAGACTAGCGTCGAGACCCAGTACTTC
NA	TRBV29-1	NA	TRBJ1-3	CSVASVGVSGNTIYF	TGCAGCGTTGCATCTGTAGGAGTCTCTGGAAACACCATATATTTT
NA	TRBV4-3	NA	TRBJ2-5	CASSLRGAKETQYF	TGCGCCAGCAGCCTCCGCGGGGCCAAAGAGACCCAGTACTTC
TRBD1	TRBV6-5	NA	TRBJ2-7	CASRLQGQVYEQYF	TGTGCCAGCAGACTACAGGGGCAAGTCTACGAGCAGTACTTC
TRBD2	TRBV7-3	NA	TRBJ2-1	CASSVGLAGGFGNEQFF	TGTGCCAGCAGCGTGGGACTAGCGGGAGGTTTTGGCAATGAGCAGTTCTTC
TRBD1	TRBV6-5	few	TRBJ2-7	CASRAGTGLQEQYF	TGTGCCAGCAGGGCCGGGACAGGGCTTCAGGAGCAGTACTTC
NA	TRBV5-1	NA	TRBJ2-3	CASSPGEPGTDTQYF	TGCGCCAGCAGCCCGGGGGAGCCTGGGACAGATACGCAGTATTTT
NA	TRBV14	few	TRBJ2-7	CASSQGQPDTYEQYF	TGTGCCAGCAGCCAAGGACAGCCTGACACCTACGAGCAGTACTTC
TRBD2	TRBV5-1	few	TRBJ2-2	CASRPSGGPNTGELFF	TGCGCCAGCAGGCCTAGCGGGGGACCCAACACCGGGGAGCTGTTTTTT
NA	TRBV28	NA	TRBJ1-2	CASSSAGQIFNYGYTF	TGTGCCAGCAGTTCGGCCGGACAGATATTTAACTATGGCTACACCTTC
TRBD1	TRBV2	NA	TRBJ1-1	CASSPGTGGSRNAEAFF	TGTGCCAGCAGTCCCGGGACAGGGGGCTCGAGGAACGCTGAAGCTTTCTTT
TRBD2	TRBV9	NA	TRBJ2-7	CASSAGTSGRADEQYF	TGTGCCAGCAGCGCTGGGACTAGCGGGAGAGCGGACGAGCAGTACTTC
TRBD1	TRBV29-1	NA	TRBJ1-1	CIARTGVTEAFF	TGCATCGCCCGGACAGGGGTCACTGAAGCTTTCTTT
TRBD2	TRBV7-9	NA	TRBJ2-1	CASSSPTSGINTYNEQFF	TGTGCCAGCAGCTCACCGACTAGCGGGATAAATACCTACAATGAGCAGTTCTTC
NA	TRBV15	NA	TRBJ2-3	CATSRGAGGSTDTQYF	TGTGCCACCAGCAGAGGGGCGGGTGGTAGCACAGATACGCAGTATTTT
TRBD1	TRBV7-9	few	TRBJ2-5	CASSFGTGGRKTQYF	TGTGCCAGCAGCTTCGGGACAGGGGGCAGGAAGACCCAGTACTTC
TRBD1	TRBV2	NA	TRBJ1-5	CASSVGTGGTQPQHF	TGTGCCAGCAGTGTAGGGACAGGGGGTACCCAGCCCCAGCATTTT
TRBD1	TRBV12-3/TRBV12-4	NA	TRBJ1-5	CASSWTGGQPQHF	TGTGCCAGCAGCTGGACAGGGGGCCAGCCCCAGCATTTT
NA	TRBV24-1	NA	TRBJ2-5	CATGDSSQETQYF	TGTGCCACCGGCGACAGCTCCCAAGAGACCCAGTACTTC
TRBD2	TRBV4-1	NA	TRBJ2-3	CASSQDPGLAGDTQYF	TGCGCCAGCAGCCAAGATCCTGGACTAGCAGGCGATACGCAGTATTTT
NA	TRBV23-1	NA	TRBJ2-7	CASSQVGAVGTYEQYF	TGCGCCAGCAGTCAAGTGGGGGCAGTCGGGACCTACGAGCAGTACTTC
NA	TRBV11-2	NA	TRBJ1-2	CASRHQGVYYGYTF	TGTGCCAGCAGACATCAAGGGGTATACTATGGCTACACCTTC
TRBD1	TRBV5-6	NA	TRBJ1-2	CASSPPTGTNYGYTF	TGTGCCAGCAGCCCGCCGACAGGGACTAACTATGGCTACACCTTC
TRBD1	TRBV7-8	NA	TRBJ1-2	CASSLAPTGGGYGYTF	TGTGCCAGCAGCTTAGCGCCGACAGGGGGCGGCTATGGCTACACCTTC
TRBD1	TRBV11-3	many	TRBJ1-2	CASSLDLTGADYGYTF	TGTGCCAGCAGCTTAGATTTAACAGGGGCTGACTATGGCTACACCTTC
TRBD1	TRBV30	once	TRBJ2-7	CAWRRQGRSYEQYF	TGTGCCTGGAGGCGACAGGGACGGTCCTACGAGCAGTACTTC
NA	TRBV15	NA	TRBJ1-2	CATSRAWEGNYGYTF	TGTGCCACCAGCAGAGCCTGGGAGGGTAACTATGGCTACACCTTC
TRBD1	TRBV15	NA	TRBJ1-3	CATSRDRTGTGNTIYF	TGTGCCACCAGCAGAGACCGAACCGGGACAGGGAACACCATATATTTT
TRBD1	TRBV19	NA	TRBJ1-1	CASSRGQFYTEAFF	TGTGCCAGTAGCCGGGGACAGTTTTACACTGAAGCTTTCTTT
NA	TRBV12-2	NA	TRBJ1-1	CASRLGRDRETAEAFF	TGTGCAAGTCGCTTAGGGCGGGACAGGGAGACGGCTGAAGCTTTCTTT
NA	TRBV3-1/TRBV3-2	NA	TRBJ2-3	CASSQRFGTAGRQYF	TGTGCCAGCAGCCAAAGATTCGGTACCGCGGGGAGGCAGTATTTT
NA	TRBV27	NA	TRBJ1-1	CASSLLGNTEAFF	TGTGCCAGCAGTTTACTAGGGAACACTGAAGCTTTCTTT
TRBD1	TRBV18	NA	TRBJ1-2	CASSAGTAYGYTF	TGTGCCAGCTCCGCCGGGACAGCGTATGGCTACACCTTC
NA	TRBV27	NA	TRBJ1-2	CASSPLKLREYGYTF	TGTGCCAGCAGCCCCCTCAAATTGCGGGAATATGGCTACACCTTC
NA	TRBV5-1	NA	TRBJ1-4	CASSLSSSEGEKLFF	TGCGCCAGCAGCTTAAGCAGCTCAGAGGGTGAAAAACTGTTTTTT
NA	TRBV7-9	once	TRBJ1-6	CASSFGTGYNSPLHF	TGTGCCAGCAGCTTCGGAACAGGCTATAATTCACCCCTCCACTTT
NA	TRBV21-1	NA	TRBJ1-2	CASSKVSRDGYTF	TGTGCCAGCAGCAAAGTATCCAGGGATGGCTACACCTTC
NA	TRBV3-1/TRBV3-2	few	TRBJ2-7	CASSHLRVASYEQYF	TGTGCCAGCAGCCATTTACGGGTGGCCTCCTACGAGCAGTACTTC
NA	TRBV4-2	few	TRBJ2-7	CASSQTSGHQFSYEQYF	TGTGCCAGCAGCCAAACGTCAGGACACCAGTTTTCCTACGAGCAGTACTTC
TRBD2	TRBV27	NA	TRBJ2-3	CASSFARLAGVDTQYF	TGTGCCAGCAGTTTCGCCCGACTAGCGGGAGTAGATACGCAGTATTTT
NA	TRBV19	once	TRBJ1-5	CASRPPGRTENQPQHF	TGTGCCAGTAGACCACCCGGGAGGACAGAAAATCAGCCCCAGCATTTT